This T cell receptor beta chain was identified in a study of CD8+ T cells in alopecia areata. Sequencing templates came from extracted RNA that was reverse transcribed into cDNA. Only in-frame clones appear in the TCRdb table, and some are missing; sequencing was by immunoSEQ multiplex PCR. The sample contains around 190,000 clones, more than 55% of which appear only once. Looked up from germline, CDR1 is MGHRA and CDR2 is YSYEKL. V was clipped by 5 bases and J by 2 bases, with 12 bases between them. The CDR3 extends over 14 amino acids. The clonotype originates from a human donor in good health. The sequenced sample consisted of CD8+ T cells sorted from blood. The chain has TRBV4-1 and TRBJ2-5, with D possibly matching TRBD2 (5 bases). The CDR3 region has the DNA TGCGCCAGCAGCGTCCCGGGAACACAAGAGACCCAGTACTTC. Translated, it gives CASSVPGTQETQYF.